The 26 T cell receptor beta chains listed next were all sequenced from one sample in a study of T cell responses to AZD1222 COVID-19 vaccine. The protocol was immunoSEQ multiplex PCR, while the TCRdb copy is restricted to in-frame clones and leaves out a portion. The sample has some 130,000 clones, around 84% seen once; the top ten hold under 25%. This material consisted of peripheral blood, taken on day 0 of AZD1222 vaccination. Receptors originate from an adult in good health.

The gene calls are TRBV28 and TRBJ2-2, with a possible D match to TRBD1 (5 bases). The ends were cut back, 7 bases at V and 1 base at J, with 7 bases in the middle. CDR3 length: 13 residues. Germline V gene lookup returns CDR1 MDHEN and CDR2 SYDVKM. The CDR3 DNA reads TGTGCCAGCACTAGGGGGAACACCGGGGAGCTGTTTTTT. It codes for CASTRGNTGELFF. Full variable domain (missing parts from reference TRBV28 and TRBJ2-2): DVKVTQSSRYLVKRTGEKVFLECVQDMDHENMFWYRQDPGLGLRLIYFSYDVKMKEKGDIPEGYSVSREKKERFSLILESASTNQTSMYLCASTRGNTGELFFGEGSRLTVL.

The chain has TRBV5-6 and TRBJ2-5; D perhaps matches TRBD1 (5 bases). The CDR3 is 14 amino acids. In germline, CDR1 is SGHDT, CDR2 YYEEEE. With 4 bases removed from V and 1 base from J, the gap between germline ends came to 11 bases. The DNA of the CDR3 is TGTGCCAGCAGCCTCCGACAGATCCAAGAGACCCAGTACTTC. It codes for CASSLRQIQETQYF.

In this sample, this clone turned up once. The J gene is TRBJ2-7, the V gene TRBV19; D is unclear. The CDR3 sequence is 13 residues long. With 1 base removed from V and 4 bases from J, the gap between germline ends came to 8 bases. Germline V gene sequence: CDR1 LNHDA, CDR2 SQIVND (reference sequence). CDR3 sequence (DNA): TGTGCCAGTAGTATAGGTCAGGCTTACGAGCAGTACTTC. As protein: CASSIGQAYEQYF.

V usage is TRBV11-2 and J usage is TRBJ2-7; D ambiguous. This CDR3 is built from 14 residues. Trimming removed 0 bases from V and 7 bases from J, with 13 bases in between. The germline V gene has CDR1 SGHAT and CDR2 FQNNGV. The CDR3 nucleotides read TGTGCCAGCAGCTTAGAGGGCCAGGCGGAAGAGCAGTACTTC. This translates into CASSLEGQAEEQYF.

The CDR3 loop is CASAGARTDTQYF. CDR3 coding DNA: TGCGCCAGCGCGGGCGCCCGAACAGATACGCAGTATTTT. The V and J genes are TRBV5-1 and TRBJ2-3; possibly TRBD2 for D (5 bases). The CDR3 extends over 13 amino acids. The germline V gene has CDR1 SGHRS and CDR2 YFSETQ. The V end lost 7 bases, the J end lost 3 bases, and 12 bases lay between the germline ends. The whole variable domain, remainder taken from reference TRBV5-1 and TRBJ2-3, is KAGVTQTPRYLIKTRGQQVTLSCSPISGHRSVSWYQQTPGQGLQFLFEYFSETQRNKGNFPGRFSGRQFSNSRSEMNVSTLELGDSALYLCASAGARTDTQYFGPGTRLTVL.

The V and J genes are TRBV5-6 and TRBJ1-5; TRBD1 is a possible D gene (5 bases). The V gene's germline CDR1 is SGHDT and CDR2 YYEEEE. The CDR3 spans 13 residues. With 4 bases removed from V and 6 bases from J, the gap between germline ends came to 11 bases. CDR3: CASSLGQGQPQHF. The CDR3 bases are TGTGCCAGCAGCCTTGGCCAGGGTCAGCCCCAGCATTTT.

V usage is TRBV6-1 and J usage is TRBJ1-4; D is undetermined. The germline V gene encodes CDR1 MNHNS and CDR2 SASEGT. Trimming cost V 2 bases and J 1 base, with 11 bases left between them. The CDR3 runs to 16 residues. CDR3 amino acids: CASSESSRGTNEKLFF. CDR3 coding DNA: TGTGCCAGCAGTGAATCTTCTCGGGGAACTAATGAAAAACTGTTTTTT.

The genes are TRBV6-6 and TRBJ2-1, with 7 bases matching TRBD2. Germline-derived CDR1 and CDR2 are MNHNY and SVGAGI (reference sequence). The ends lost 11 bases at V and 10 bases at J; junction bases unmatched: 14. This CDR3 region has 13 residues. CDR3 nucleotides: TGTGCCCTAAGGGACTACCGAAACACGGAGCAGTTCTTC. Translating it yields CALRDYRNTEQFF.

This clone occurred once. The gene calls are TRBV7-2 and TRBJ2-7; D is unresolved. The ends were cut back, 1 base at V and 1 base at J, with 11 bases in the middle. CDR3 size: 15 residues. CDR1 SGHTA and CDR2 FQGNSA come from the germline V gene. The CDR3 region has the DNA TGTGCCAGCAGCTTAGACTTGGTGGGGTCCTACGAGCAGTACTTC. Its translation is CASSLDLVGSYEQYF. The entire variable domain, with the rest obtained from reference TRBV7-2 and TRBJ2-7, is as follows: GAGVSQSPSNKVTEKGKDVELRCDPISGHTALYWYRQSLGQGLEFLIYFQGNSAPDKSGLPSDRFSAERTGGSVSTLTIQRTQQEDSAVYLCASSLDLVGSYEQYFGPGTRLTVT.

The chain uses TRBV7-2 and TRBJ2-5; D ambiguous. Deletions cut 1 base from V and 0 bases from J, with 6 bases between. Per the germline V gene, CDR1 is SGHTA and CDR2 is FQGNSA. CDR3 length: 14 residues. As DNA, the CDR3 is TGTGCCAGCAGCTTAGGGGCGTACCAAGAGACCCAGTACTTC. Translating it yields CASSLGAYQETQYF.

V is TRBV29-1 and J is TRBJ1-2; TRBD1 might be the D (6 bases). Germline V CDR1 and CDR2: SQVTM, ANQGSEA. V lost 6 bases and J lost 2, with 16 bases in between. This CDR3 has 14 residues. The CDR3 nucleotides read TGCAGCGTGAGAGCGGCGGGGGGCAACTATGGCTACACCTTC. As protein: CSVRAAGGNYGYTF.

This sequence joins TRBV11-2 and TRBJ2-7; possible D gene TRBD2, 6 bases. Germline CDR1 and CDR2: SGHAT and FQNNGV. Deletions cut 5 bases from V and 7 bases from J, with 9 bases between. This CDR3 comprises 11 residues. CDR3 in DNA: TGTGCCAGCAGCCCAGGGAGGGAGCAGTACTTC. As protein: CASSPGREQYF.

The J gene is TRBJ2-5, the V gene TRBV10-3; 8 bases agree with TRBD2. Germline V lookup: CDR1 ENHRY, CDR2 SYGVKD. This CDR3 contains 14 residues. V trimming: 8 bases; J trimming: 2 bases; junction bases outside the gene matches: 7. This CDR3 is CAISAGGGQETQYF. For the CDR3, the DNA is TGTGCCATCTCGGCTGGCGGGGGGCAAGAGACCCAGTACTTC.

The CDR3 DNA reads TGCGCCAGCAGCTTGGACGGACAGGGAGCTAACTATGGCTACACCTTC. Translating gives CASSLDGQGANYGYTF. The V and J genes are TRBV5-1 and TRBJ1-2, with 8 bases aligning to TRBD1. The CDR3 spans 16 residues. The germline V gene encodes CDR1 SGHRS and CDR2 YFSETQ. With 0 bases clipped from V and 0 bases from J, the junction kept 4 bases outside the gene matches.

The chain couples TRBV27 to TRBJ1-4; D is undetermined. The V gene lost 8 bases and the J gene lost 2 bases, with 12 bases spanning the gap. Germline V gene data show CDR1 as MNHEY and CDR2 as SMNVEV (reference sequence). There are 14 residues in the CDR3. The CDR3 nucleotides read TGTGCCAGCGGTCAGACTTGGACTAATGAAAAACTGTTTTTT. This translates into CASGQTWTNEKLFF.

The chain uses TRBV10-3 and TRBJ2-7; a possible D gene is TRBD1 (6 bases). Trimming stripped 7 bases from V and 4 bases from J, with 20 bases between. CDR1 is ENHRY and CDR2 is SYGVKD in the germline V gene. The CDR3 totals 15 residues. CDR3 sequence: CAITTTPDRLYEQYF. The CDR3 nucleotides are TGTGCCATCACTACTACCCCCGACAGGCTATACGAGCAGTACTTC.

CDR3 protein: CAWSQAHRGSNQPQHF. CDR3 DNA sequence: TGTGCCTGGAGTCAGGCACACAGGGGTAGCAATCAGCCCCAGCATTTT. The rearrangement uses TRBV30 and TRBJ1-5, with 7 positions matching TRBD1. The CDR3 is 16 amino acids. Germline CDR1 reads GTSNPN; CDR2 reads SVGIG (reference sequence). The V segment lost 2 bases and the J segment 0 bases; nucleotides outside the gene matches: 7.

The CDR3: CASSPNGYEQYF. For the CDR3, the DNA is TGTGCCAGCAGCCCTAATGGATACGAGCAGTACTTC. The J gene is TRBJ2-7, the V gene TRBV11-3; D unresolved. The CDR3 runs 12 residues. Trimming shortened V by 5 bases and J by 4 bases, and 9 bases separated the two germline ends. Germline values: CDR1 SGHNT, CDR2 YENEEA. Supplemented by reference TRBV11-3 and TRBJ2-7, the full variable domain reads EAGVVQSPRYKIIEKKQPVAFWCNPISGHNTLYWYLQNLGQGPELLIRYENEEAVDDSQLPKDRFSAERLKGVDSTLKIQPAELGDSAVYLCASSPNGYEQYFGPGTRLTVT.

The V call is TRBV21-1, the J call TRBJ2-3; the D call of TRBD1 is as the table states it, not checked on the DNA. TRBV21-1 is a recognized pseudogene. The CDR3 loop spans 18 amino acids. The CDR3 here is CASSFLLPGQGATDTQYF. The DNA for the CDR3 is TGTGCCAGCAGCTTCTTACTCCCGGGACAGGGGGCTACAGATACGCAGTATTTT.

This clone appeared a single time. This chain uses TRBV13 with TRBJ2-1; D possibly corresponds to TRBD2 (6 bases). V shed 3 bases and J shed 7 bases, with 13 bases lying between them. CDR3 length: 14 amino acids. The germline gives CDR1 PRHDT, CDR2 FYEKMQ (reference sequence). CDR3 sequence reads: CASSLEGGTNEQFF. The CDR3 DNA sequence: TGTGCCAGCAGCTTGGAGGGTGGGACTAATGAGCAGTTCTTC.

The chain combines TRBV28 with TRBJ1-2; D is perhaps TRBD1 (5 bases). Looked up from germline, CDR1 is MDHEN and CDR2 is SYDVKM. The CDR3 is 15 amino acids. The V and J ends lost 2 bases and 4 bases respectively, with 14 bases between them. The CDR3 DNA follows: TGTGCCAGCAGTTTAATAGCAGGGACCCTCTATGGCTACACCTTC. This translates into CASSLIAGTLYGYTF.

This chain joins TRBV28 and TRBJ2-7, with TRBD1 matching over 7 bases. Trimming took 6 bases from V and 1 from J; bases not matched to a gene: 12. The CDR3 has 16 residues. The V gene's germline CDR1 is MDHEN and CDR2 SYDVKM. The CDR3 DNA sequence: TGTGCCAGCAGATCACGCCTCGGGACAGTTTCCTACGAGCAGTACTTC. Translated: CASRSRLGTVSYEQYF.

V gene TRBV3-1 (or the pseudogene TRBV3-2) combines with J gene TRBJ1-1; D possibly corresponds to TRBD1 (5 bases). Per germline, CDR1 LGHDT and CDR2 YNNKEL (reference sequence). The CDR3 runs 16 residues. V was cut by 2 bases and J by 0 bases, with 13 bases left in between. CDR3 in amino acids: CASSQTQGDMNTEAFF. The CDR3 DNA reads as TGTGCCAGCAGCCAAACCCAGGGAGACATGAACACTGAAGCTTTCTTT.

The DNA for the CDR3 is TGTGCCAGCAAAGCAGTAGGTAGGGGCACAGATACGCAGTATTTT. Protein product: CASKAVGRGTDTQYF. V gene TRBV28 combines with J gene TRBJ2-3; D is undetermined. Trimming shortened V by 7 bases and J by 1 base, and 15 bases separated the two germline ends. Germline-derived CDR1 and CDR2 are MDHEN and SYDVKM. The CDR3 runs 15 residues.

This sequence joins TRBV10-1 and TRBJ1-1; D unresolved. Germline CDR1 is WNHNN and CDR2 is SYGVQD (reference sequence). The CDR3 sequence is 12 residues long. Trimming cost V 0 bases and J 11 bases, with 10 bases left between them. CDR3 DNA: TGCGCCAGCAGTGAGTCTCAGGAGAAGGCTTTCTTT. It is translated as CASSESQEKAFF.

This chain connects TRBV5-6 to TRBJ2-7, with 8 positions matching TRBD2. V lost 4 bases and J lost 2; bases outside the gene matches: 11. Germline values: CDR1 SGHDT, CDR2 YYEEEE. The CDR3 sequence is 16 residues long. The CDR3 reads CASSKPRGVKAYEQYF. The CDR3 DNA reads as TGTGCCAGCAGCAAACCGCGGGGGGTAAAGGCCTACGAGCAGTACTTC.